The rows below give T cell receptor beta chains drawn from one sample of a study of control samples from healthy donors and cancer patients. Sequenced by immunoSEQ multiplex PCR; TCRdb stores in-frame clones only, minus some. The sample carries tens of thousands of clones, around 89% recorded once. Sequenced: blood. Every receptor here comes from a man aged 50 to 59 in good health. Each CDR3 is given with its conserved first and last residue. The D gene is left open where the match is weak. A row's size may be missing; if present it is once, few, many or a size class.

CDR3 protein: CASSSGGTGDRYEQYF
CDR3 DNA: TGTGCCAGCAGCTCGGGCGGGACAGGGGACCGCTACGAGCAGTACTTC
V gene: TRBV5-4
D gene: TRBD1
J gene: TRBJ2-7
CDR3 length: 16
clone size: .

CDR3 protein: CASSTGTAAGNTIYF
CDR3 DNA: TGTGCCAGCAGTACAGGGACGGCGGCTGGAAACACCATATATTTT
V gene: TRBV7-2
D gene: .
J gene: TRBJ1-3
CDR3 length: 15
clone size: .

CDR3 protein: CAWSGGTGGIGQYF
CDR3 DNA: TGTGCCTGGAGTGGCGGGACAGGGGGCATCGGGCAGTACTTC
V gene: TRBV30
D gene: TRBD1
J gene: TRBJ2-7
CDR3 length: 14
clone size: .

CDR3 protein: CASSPGTQLTTF
CDR3 DNA: TGTGCCAGCAGCCCCGGGACCCAACTAACCACCTTC
V gene: TRBV7-2
D gene: .
J gene: TRBJ1-2
CDR3 length: 12
clone size: few

CDR3 protein: CSVVGTGALYEQYF
CDR3 DNA: TGCAGCGTTGTGGGGACAGGGGCGCTCTACGAGCAGTACTTC
V gene: TRBV29-1
D gene: TRBD1
J gene: TRBJ2-7
CDR3 length: 14
clone size: few

CDR3 protein: CASSISAGIYEQYF
CDR3 DNA: TGTGCCAGTAGTATATCGGCAGGTATCTACGAGCAGTACTTC
V gene: TRBV19
D gene: .
J gene: TRBJ2-7
CDR3 length: 14
clone size: .

CDR3 protein: CSVEGGRGDTIYF
CDR3 DNA: TGCAGCGTTGAAGGGGGACGGGGGGACACCATATATTTT
V gene: TRBV29-1
D gene: .
J gene: TRBJ1-3
CDR3 length: 13
clone size: .

CDR3 protein: CASSPDLAGTSYEQYF
CDR3 DNA: TGTGCCAGCAGCCCGGATCTAGCGGGGACTTCGTACGAGCAGTACTTC
V gene: TRBV7-2
D gene: TRBD2
J gene: TRBJ2-7
CDR3 length: 16
clone size: .

CDR3 protein: CASSLVQGAPGNTIYF
CDR3 DNA: TGTGCCAGCAGCTTAGTACAGGGGGCGCCTGGAAACACCATATATTTT
V gene: TRBV7-2
D gene: TRBD1
J gene: TRBJ1-3
CDR3 length: 16
clone size: .

CDR3 protein: CASSFWDGNTGELFF
CDR3 DNA: TGTGCCAGCAGTTTTTGGGACGGGAACACCGGGGAGCTGTTTTTT
V gene: TRBV7-2
D gene: .
J gene: TRBJ2-2
CDR3 length: 15
clone size: .

CDR3 protein: CASSQGRSQNEKLFF
CDR3 DNA: TGCGCCAGCAGCCAGGGACGGAGTCAAAATGAAAAACTGTTTTTT
V gene: TRBV4-3
D gene: .
J gene: TRBJ1-4
CDR3 length: 15
clone size: .

CDR3 protein: CATSQLGGETQYF
CDR3 DNA: TGCGCCACCTCGCAACTCGGCGGGGAGACCCAGTACTTC
V gene: TRBV4-1
D gene: .
J gene: TRBJ2-5
CDR3 length: 13
clone size: once

CDR3 protein: CASSLGYNEQFF
CDR3 DNA: TGTGCCAGCAGTTTAGGGTACAATGAGCAGTTCTTC
V gene: TRBV27
D gene: .
J gene: TRBJ2-1
CDR3 length: 12
clone size: .

CDR3 protein: CAWSLGGQVENSPLHF
CDR3 DNA: TGTGCCTGGTCCCTTGGGGGTCAGGTAGAGAATTCACCCCTCCACTTT
V gene: TRBV30
D gene: .
J gene: TRBJ1-6
CDR3 length: 16
clone size: .

CDR3 protein: CASSQAGADTQYF
CDR3 DNA: TGTGCCAGCAGCCAGGCAGGGGCAGATACGCAGTATTTT
V gene: TRBV7-9
D gene: .
J gene: TRBJ2-3
CDR3 length: 13
clone size: .

CDR3 protein: CASSWKGTDPNEKLFF
CDR3 DNA: TGCGCCAGCAGCTGGAAAGGGACGGACCCTAATGAAAAACTGTTTTTT
V gene: TRBV5-1
D gene: .
J gene: TRBJ1-4
CDR3 length: 16
clone size: few

CDR3 protein: CASSLDRGPYNSPLHF
CDR3 DNA: TGTGCCAGCAGCTTAGACAGGGGTCCCTATAATTCACCCCTCCACTTT
V gene: TRBV7-2
D gene: TRBD1
J gene: TRBJ1-6
CDR3 length: 16
clone size: .

CDR3 protein: CASSLLASGGINEQFF
CDR3 DNA: TGTGCCAGCAGTTTATTGGCTAGCGGGGGGATAAATGAGCAGTTCTTC
V gene: TRBV27
D gene: TRBD2
J gene: TRBJ2-1
CDR3 length: 16
clone size: .

CDR3 protein: CASSPEDLRRIYEQYF
CDR3 DNA: TGTGCCAGCAGCCCCGAGGATTTAAGGCGGATCTACGAGCAGTACTTC
V gene: TRBV7-2
D gene: .
J gene: TRBJ2-7
CDR3 length: 16
clone size: .

CDR3 protein: CSASPWTEGYGYTF
CDR3 DNA: TGCAGTGCTAGTCCATGGACTGAGGGCTATGGCTACACCTTC
V gene: TRBV20-1
D gene: .
J gene: TRBJ1-2
CDR3 length: 14
clone size: .

CDR3 protein: CASSLSSGVETQYF
CDR3 DNA: TGTGCCAGCAGCTTATCGTCAGGGGTGGAGACCCAGTACTTC
V gene: TRBV7-9
D gene: .
J gene: TRBJ2-5
CDR3 length: 14
clone size: .

CDR3 protein: CATHPTGPIYEQYF
CDR3 DNA: TGTGCCACCCACCCGACAGGACCCATTTACGAGCAGTACTTC
V gene: TRBV6-5
D gene: .
J gene: TRBJ2-7
CDR3 length: 14
clone size: .

CDR3 protein: CASSLGTNVNYGYTF
CDR3 DNA: TGTGCCAGCAGCTTAGGCACAAACGTTAACTATGGCTACACCTTC
V gene: TRBV5-4
D gene: .
J gene: TRBJ1-2
CDR3 length: 15
clone size: .

CDR3 protein: CASSIGASYDEQFF
CDR3 DNA: TGTGCCAGCAGTATAGGGGCTTCCTACGATGAGCAGTTCTTC
V gene: TRBV7-6
D gene: .
J gene: TRBJ2-1
CDR3 length: 14
clone size: .

CDR3 protein: CASSFGGGEAYEQYF
CDR3 DNA: TGTGCCAGCAGCTTCGGAGGCGGGGAGGCCTACGAGCAGTACTTC
V gene: TRBV7-2
D gene: .
J gene: TRBJ2-7
CDR3 length: 15
clone size: .

CDR3 protein: CASSERGPTEAFF
CDR3 DNA: TGTGCCAGCAGTGAACGGGGCCCAACTGAAGCTTTCTTT
V gene: TRBV6-1
D gene: .
J gene: TRBJ1-1
CDR3 length: 13
clone size: .

CDR3 protein: CASSWRGPAGADTQYF
CDR3 DNA: TGTGCCAGCAGCTGGCGGGGGCCGGCGGGGGCAGATACGCAGTATTTT
V gene: TRBV3-1/TRBV3-2
D gene: .
J gene: TRBJ2-3
CDR3 length: 16
clone size: .

CDR3 protein: CASSDRAIPETQYF
CDR3 DNA: TGTGCCAGTTCAGACAGGGCCATTCCAGAGACCCAGTACTTC
V gene: TRBV9
D gene: TRBD1
J gene: TRBJ2-5
CDR3 length: 14
clone size: .

CDR3 protein: CASRNGGPRRSGQYF
CDR3 DNA: TGTGCCAGCAGGAATGGGGGACCGCGGAGGAGCGGGCAGTACTTC
V gene: TRBV2
D gene: .
J gene: TRBJ2-7
CDR3 length: 15
clone size: .